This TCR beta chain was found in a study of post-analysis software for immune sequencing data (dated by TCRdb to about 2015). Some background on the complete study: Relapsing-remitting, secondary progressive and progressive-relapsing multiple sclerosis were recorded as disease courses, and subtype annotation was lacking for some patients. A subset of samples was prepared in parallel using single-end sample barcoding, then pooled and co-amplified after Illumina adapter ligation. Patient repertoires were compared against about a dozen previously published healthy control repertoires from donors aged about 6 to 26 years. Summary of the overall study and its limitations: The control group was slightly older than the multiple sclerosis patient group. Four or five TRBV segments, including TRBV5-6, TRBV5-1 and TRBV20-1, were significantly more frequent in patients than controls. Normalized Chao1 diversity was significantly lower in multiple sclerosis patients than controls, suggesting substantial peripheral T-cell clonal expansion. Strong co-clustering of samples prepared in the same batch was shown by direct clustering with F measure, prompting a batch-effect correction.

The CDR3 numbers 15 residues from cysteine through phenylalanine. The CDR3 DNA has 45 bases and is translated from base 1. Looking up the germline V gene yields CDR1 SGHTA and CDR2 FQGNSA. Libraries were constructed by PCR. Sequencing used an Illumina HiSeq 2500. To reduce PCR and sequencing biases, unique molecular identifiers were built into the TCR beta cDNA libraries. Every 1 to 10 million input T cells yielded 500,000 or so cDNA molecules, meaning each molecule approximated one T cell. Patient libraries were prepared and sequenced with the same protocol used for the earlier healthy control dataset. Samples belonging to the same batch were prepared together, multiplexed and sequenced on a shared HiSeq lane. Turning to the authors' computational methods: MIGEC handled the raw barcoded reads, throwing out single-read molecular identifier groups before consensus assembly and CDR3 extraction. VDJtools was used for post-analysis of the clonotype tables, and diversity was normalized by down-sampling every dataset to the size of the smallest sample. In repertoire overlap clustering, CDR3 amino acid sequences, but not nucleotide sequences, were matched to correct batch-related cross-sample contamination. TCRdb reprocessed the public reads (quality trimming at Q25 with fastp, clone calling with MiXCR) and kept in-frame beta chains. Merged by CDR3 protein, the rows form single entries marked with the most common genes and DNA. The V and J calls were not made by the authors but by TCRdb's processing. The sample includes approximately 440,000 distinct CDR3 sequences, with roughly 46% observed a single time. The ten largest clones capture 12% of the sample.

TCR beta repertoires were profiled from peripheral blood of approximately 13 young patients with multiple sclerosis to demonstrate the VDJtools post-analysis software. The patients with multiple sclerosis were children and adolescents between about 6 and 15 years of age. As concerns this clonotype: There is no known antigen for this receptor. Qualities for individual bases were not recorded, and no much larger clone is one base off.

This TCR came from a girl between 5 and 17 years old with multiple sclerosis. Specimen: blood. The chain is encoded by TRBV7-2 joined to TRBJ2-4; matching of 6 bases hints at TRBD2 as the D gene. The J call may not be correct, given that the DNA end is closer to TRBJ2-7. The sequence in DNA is TGTGCCAGCAGCTTAGAACTAGCCGCCCCCTACGAGCAGTACTTC. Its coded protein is CASSLELAAPYEQYF.